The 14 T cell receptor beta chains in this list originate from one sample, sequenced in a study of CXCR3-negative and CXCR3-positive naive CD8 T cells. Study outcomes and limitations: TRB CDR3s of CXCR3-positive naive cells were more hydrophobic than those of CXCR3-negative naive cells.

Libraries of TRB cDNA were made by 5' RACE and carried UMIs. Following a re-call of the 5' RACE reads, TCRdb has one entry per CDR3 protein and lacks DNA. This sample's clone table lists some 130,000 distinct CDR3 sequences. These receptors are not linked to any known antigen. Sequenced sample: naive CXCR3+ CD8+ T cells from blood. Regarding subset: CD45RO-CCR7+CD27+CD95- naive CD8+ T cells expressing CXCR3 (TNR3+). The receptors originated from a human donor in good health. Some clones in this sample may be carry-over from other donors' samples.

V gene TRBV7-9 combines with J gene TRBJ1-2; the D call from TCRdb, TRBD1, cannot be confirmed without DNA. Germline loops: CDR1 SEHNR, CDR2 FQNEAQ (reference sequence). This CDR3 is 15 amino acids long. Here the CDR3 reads CASSSTRRVEYGYTF.

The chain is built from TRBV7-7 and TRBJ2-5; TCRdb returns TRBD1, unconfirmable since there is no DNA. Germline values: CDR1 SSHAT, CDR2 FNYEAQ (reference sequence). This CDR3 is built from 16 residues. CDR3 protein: CASSLAPYGYQETQYF.

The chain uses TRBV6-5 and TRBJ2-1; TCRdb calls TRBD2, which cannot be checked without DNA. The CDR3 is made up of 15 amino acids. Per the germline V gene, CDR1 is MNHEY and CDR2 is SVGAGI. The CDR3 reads CASSPLSGGDNEQFF.

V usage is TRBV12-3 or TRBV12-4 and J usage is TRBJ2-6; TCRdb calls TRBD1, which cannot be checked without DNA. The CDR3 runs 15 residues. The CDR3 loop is CASSPTGAGANVLTF.

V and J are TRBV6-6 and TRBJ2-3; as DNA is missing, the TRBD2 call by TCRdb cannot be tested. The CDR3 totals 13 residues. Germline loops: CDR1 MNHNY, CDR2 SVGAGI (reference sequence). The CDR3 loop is CASSLGTPDSQYF.

The CDR3 here is CASSPVGADSYSGANVLTF. The chain joins TRBV7-9 to TRBJ2-6; TCRdb's D gene call, TRBD1, goes unchecked for lack of DNA. Germline values: CDR1 SEHNR, CDR2 FQNEAQ (reference sequence). CDR3 length: 19 residues.

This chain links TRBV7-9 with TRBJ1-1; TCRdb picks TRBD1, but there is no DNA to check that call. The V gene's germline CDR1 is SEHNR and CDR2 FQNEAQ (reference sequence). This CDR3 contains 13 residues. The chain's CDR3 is CATEGVRNTEAFF.

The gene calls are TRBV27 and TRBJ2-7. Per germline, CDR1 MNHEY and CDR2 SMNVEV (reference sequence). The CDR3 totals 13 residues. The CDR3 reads CASSSQISYEQYF.

CDR3 region: CATLAGEVNEQFF. The chain uses TRBV10-3 and TRBJ2-1; TCRdb calls TRBD2, which cannot be checked without DNA. The CDR3 runs to 13 residues. CDR1 and CDR2 (germline): ENHRY, SYGVKD.

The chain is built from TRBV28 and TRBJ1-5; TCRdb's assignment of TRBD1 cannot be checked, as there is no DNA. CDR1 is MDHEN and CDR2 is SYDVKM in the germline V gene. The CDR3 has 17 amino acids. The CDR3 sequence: CASSLMGAGQGYQPQHF.

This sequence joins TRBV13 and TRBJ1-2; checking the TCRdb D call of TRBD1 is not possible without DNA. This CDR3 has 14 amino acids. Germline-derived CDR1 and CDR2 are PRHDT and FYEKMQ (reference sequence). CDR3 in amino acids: CASSLGQGVGGYTF.

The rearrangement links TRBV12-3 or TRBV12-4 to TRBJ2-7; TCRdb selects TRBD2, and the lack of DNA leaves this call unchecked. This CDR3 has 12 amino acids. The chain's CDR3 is CASSGTSREQYF.

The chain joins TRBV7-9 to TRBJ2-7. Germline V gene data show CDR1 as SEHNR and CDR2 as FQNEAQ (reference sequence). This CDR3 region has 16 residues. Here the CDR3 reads CASSLTFGDEAYEQYF.

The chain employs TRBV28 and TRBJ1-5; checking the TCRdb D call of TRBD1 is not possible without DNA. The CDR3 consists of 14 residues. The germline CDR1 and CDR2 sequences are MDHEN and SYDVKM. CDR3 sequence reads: CASSSSGRNQPQHF.